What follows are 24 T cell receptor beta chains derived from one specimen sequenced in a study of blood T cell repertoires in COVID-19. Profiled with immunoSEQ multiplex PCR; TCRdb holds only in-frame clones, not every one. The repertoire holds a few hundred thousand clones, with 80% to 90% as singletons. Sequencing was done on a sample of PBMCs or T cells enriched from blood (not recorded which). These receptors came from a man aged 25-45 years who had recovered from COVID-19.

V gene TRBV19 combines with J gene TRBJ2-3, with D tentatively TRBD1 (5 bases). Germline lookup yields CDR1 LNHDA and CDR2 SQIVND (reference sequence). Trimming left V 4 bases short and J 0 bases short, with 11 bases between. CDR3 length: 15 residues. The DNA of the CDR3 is TGTGCCAGTAGTAGAGCAGGGCGAAGCACAGATACGCAGTATTTT. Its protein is CASSRAGRSTDTQYF.

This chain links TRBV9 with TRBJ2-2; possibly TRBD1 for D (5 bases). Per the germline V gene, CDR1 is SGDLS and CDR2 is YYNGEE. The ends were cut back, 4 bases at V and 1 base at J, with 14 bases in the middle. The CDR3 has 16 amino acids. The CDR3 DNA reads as TGTGCCAGCAGCTGGGCACAGGCCCGGAACACCGGGGAGCTGTTTTTT. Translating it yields CASSWAQARNTGELFF.

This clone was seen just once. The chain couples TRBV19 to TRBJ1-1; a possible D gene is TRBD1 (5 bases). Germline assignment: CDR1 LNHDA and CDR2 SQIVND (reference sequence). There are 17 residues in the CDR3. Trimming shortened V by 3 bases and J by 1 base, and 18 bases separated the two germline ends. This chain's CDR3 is CASSMLGFGQRNTEAFF. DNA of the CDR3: TGTGCCAGTAGTATGCTGGGTTTCGGACAAAGGAACACTGAAGCTTTCTTT. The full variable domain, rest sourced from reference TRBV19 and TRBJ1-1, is DGGITQSPKYLFRKEGQNVTLSCEQNLNHDAMYWYRQDPGQGLRLIYYSQIVNDFQKGDIAEGYSVSREKKESFPLTVTSAQKNPTAFYLCASSMLGFGQRNTEAFFGQGTRLTVV.

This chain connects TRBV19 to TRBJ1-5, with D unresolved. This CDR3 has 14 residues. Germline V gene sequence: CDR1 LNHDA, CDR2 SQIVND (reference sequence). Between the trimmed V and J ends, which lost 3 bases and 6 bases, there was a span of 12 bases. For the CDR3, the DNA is TGTGCCAGTAGTATGGTCTTATCAGGTCAGCCCCAGCATTTT. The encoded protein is CASSMVLSGQPQHF.

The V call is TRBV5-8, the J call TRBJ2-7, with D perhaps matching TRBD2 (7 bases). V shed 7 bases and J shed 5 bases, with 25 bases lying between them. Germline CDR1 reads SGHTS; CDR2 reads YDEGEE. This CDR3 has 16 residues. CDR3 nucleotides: TGTGCCAGCGCCCGGGGAGGGGGAAGAAAGGGCCACGAGCAGTACTTC. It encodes CASARGGGRKGHEQYF.

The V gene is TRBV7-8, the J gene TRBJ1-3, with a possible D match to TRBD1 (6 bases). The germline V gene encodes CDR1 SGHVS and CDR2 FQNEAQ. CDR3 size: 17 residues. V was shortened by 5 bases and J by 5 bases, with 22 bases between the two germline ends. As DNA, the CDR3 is TGTGCCAGCAGCCCGAGAGCAGGGGATTATTTTCGAAACACCATATATTTT. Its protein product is CASSPRAGDYFRNTIYF. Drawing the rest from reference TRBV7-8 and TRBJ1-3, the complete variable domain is GAGVSQSPRYKVAKRGQDVALRCDPISGHVSLFWYQQALGQGPEFLTYFQNEAQLDKSGLPSDRFFAERPEGSVSTLKIQRTQQEDSAVYLCASSPRAGDYFRNTIYFGEGSWLTVV.

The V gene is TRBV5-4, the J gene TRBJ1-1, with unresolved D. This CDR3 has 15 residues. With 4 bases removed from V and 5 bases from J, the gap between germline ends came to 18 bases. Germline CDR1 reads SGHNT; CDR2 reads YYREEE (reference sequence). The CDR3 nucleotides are TGTGCCAGCAGCCACAACCGCGGGTTAAATACTGAAGCTTTCTTT. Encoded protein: CASSHNRGLNTEAFF.

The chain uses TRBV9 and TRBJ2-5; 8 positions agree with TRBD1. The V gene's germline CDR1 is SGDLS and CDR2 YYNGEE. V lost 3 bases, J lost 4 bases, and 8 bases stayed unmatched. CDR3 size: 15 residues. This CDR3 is CASSATPDRGETQYF. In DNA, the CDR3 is TGTGCCAGCAGCGCCACCCCTGACAGGGGAGAGACCCAGTACTTC.

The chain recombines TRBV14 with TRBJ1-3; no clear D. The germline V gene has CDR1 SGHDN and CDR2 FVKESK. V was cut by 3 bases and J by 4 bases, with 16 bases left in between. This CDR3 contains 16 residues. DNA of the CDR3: TGTGCCAGCAGCCAGGGCCTGGGAGGACTCGGAAACACCATATATTTT. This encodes CASSQGLGGLGNTIYF.

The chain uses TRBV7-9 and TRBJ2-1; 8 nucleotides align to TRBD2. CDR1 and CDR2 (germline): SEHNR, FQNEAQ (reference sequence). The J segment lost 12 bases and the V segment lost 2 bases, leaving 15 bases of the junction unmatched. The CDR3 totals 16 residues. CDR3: CASSLTVSGASRGQFF. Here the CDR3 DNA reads TGTGCCAGCAGCTTAACAGTTAGCGGGGCATCCCGAGGGCAGTTCTTC.

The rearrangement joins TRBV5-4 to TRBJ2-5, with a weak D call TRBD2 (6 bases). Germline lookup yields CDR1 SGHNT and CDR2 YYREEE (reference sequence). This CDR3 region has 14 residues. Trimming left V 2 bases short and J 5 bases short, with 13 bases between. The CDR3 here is CASSLDAGTETQYF. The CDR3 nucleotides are TGTGCCAGCAGCTTAGACGCGGGGACGGAGACCCAGTACTTC.

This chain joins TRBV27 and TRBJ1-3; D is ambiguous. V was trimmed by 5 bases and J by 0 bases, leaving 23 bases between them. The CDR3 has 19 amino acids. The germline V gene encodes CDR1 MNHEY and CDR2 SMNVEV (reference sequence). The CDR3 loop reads CASSPLPIRVLSSGNTIYF. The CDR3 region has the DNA TGTGCCAGCAGTCCTCTCCCCATACGGGTGTTGAGCTCTGGAAACACCATATATTTT.

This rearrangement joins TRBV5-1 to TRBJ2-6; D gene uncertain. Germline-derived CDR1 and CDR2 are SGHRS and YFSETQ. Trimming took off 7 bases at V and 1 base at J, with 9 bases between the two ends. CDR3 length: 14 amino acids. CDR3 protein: CASHPRSGANVLTF. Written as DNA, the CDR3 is TGCGCCAGCCATCCGAGGTCTGGGGCCAACGTCCTGACTTTC.

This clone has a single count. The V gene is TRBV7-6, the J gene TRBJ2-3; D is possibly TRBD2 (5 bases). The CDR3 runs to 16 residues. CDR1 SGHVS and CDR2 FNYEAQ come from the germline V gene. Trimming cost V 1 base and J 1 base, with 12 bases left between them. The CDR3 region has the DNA TGTGCCAGCAGCTTAGGAGGGCCGTACCGCACAGATACGCAGTATTTT. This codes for CASSLGGPYRTDTQYF. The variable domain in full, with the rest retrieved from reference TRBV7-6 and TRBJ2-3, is GAGVSQSPRYKVTKRGQDVALRCDPISGHVSLYWYRQALGQGPEFLTYFNYEAQQDKSGLPNDRFSAERPEGSISTLTIQRTEQRDSAMYRCASSLGGPYRTDTQYFGPGTRLTVL.

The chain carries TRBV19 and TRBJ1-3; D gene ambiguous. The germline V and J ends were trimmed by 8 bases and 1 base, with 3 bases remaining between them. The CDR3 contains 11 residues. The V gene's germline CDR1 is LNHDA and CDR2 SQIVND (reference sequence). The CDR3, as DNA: TGTGCCAGTTATTCTGGAAACACCATATATTTT. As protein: CASYSGNTIYF.

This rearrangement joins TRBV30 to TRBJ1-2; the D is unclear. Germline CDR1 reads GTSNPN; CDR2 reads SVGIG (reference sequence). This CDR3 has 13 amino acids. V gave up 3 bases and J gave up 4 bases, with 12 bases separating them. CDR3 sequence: CAWSDGASYGYTF. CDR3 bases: TGTGCCTGGAGCGATGGAGCATCCTATGGCTACACCTTC.

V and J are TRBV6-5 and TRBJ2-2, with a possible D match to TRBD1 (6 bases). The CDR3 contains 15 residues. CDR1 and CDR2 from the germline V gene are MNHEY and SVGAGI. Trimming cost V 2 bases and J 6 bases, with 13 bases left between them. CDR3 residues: CASSYTGRVAGELFF. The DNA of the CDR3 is TGTGCCAGCAGTTACACAGGGCGGGTCGCCGGGGAGCTGTTTTTT.

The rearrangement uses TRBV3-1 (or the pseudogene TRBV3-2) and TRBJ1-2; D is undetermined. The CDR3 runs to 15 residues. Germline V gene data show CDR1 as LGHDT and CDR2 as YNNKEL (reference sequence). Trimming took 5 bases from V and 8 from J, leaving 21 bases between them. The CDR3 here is CASSSRGGPSGGYTF. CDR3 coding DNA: TGTGCCAGCAGCTCCAGAGGAGGGCCCTCGGGCGGCTACACCTTC.

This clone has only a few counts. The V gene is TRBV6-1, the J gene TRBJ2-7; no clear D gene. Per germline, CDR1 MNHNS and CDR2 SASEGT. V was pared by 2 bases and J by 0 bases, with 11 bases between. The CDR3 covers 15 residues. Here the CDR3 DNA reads TGTGCCAGCAGTGAATCCGCAGAAAGCTCCTACGAGCAGTACTTC. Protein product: CASSESAESSYEQYF.

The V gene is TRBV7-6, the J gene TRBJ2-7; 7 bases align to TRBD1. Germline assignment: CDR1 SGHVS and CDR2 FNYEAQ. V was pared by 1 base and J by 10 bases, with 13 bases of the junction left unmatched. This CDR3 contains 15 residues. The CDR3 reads CASSLERGRWFGQYF. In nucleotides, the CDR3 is TGTGCCAGCAGCTTAGAGAGGGGGCGCTGGTTCGGACAGTACTTC. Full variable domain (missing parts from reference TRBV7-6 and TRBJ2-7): GAGVSQSPRYKVTKRGQDVALRCDPISGHVSLYWYRQALGQGPEFLTYFNYEAQQDKSGLPNDRFSAERPEGSISTLTIQRTEQRDSAMYRCASSLERGRWFGQYFGPGTRLTVT.

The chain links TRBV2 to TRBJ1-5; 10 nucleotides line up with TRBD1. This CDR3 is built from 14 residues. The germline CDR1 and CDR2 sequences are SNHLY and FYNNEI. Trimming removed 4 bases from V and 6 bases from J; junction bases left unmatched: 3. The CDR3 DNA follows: TGTGCCAGCAGTGGGACAGGGGGATCTCAGCCCCAGCATTTT. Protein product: CASSGTGGSQPQHF.

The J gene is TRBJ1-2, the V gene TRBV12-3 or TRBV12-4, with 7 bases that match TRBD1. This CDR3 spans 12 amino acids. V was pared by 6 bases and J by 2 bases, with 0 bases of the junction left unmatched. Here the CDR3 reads CASRTGNYGYTF. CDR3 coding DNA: TGTGCCAGCAGGACAGGGAACTATGGCTACACCTTC.

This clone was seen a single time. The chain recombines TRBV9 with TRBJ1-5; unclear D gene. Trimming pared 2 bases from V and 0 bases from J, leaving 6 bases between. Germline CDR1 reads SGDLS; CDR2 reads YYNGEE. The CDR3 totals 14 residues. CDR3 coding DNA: TGTGCCAGCAGCGTTTTCGGTAGCAATCAGCCCCAGCATTTT. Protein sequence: CASSVFGSNQPQHF. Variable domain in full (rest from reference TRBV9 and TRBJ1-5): DSGVTQTPKHLITATGQRVTLRCSPRSGDLSVYWYQQSLDQGLQFLIQYYNGEERAKGNILERFSAQQFPDLHSELNLSSLELGDSALYFCASSVFGSNQPQHFGDGTRLSIL.

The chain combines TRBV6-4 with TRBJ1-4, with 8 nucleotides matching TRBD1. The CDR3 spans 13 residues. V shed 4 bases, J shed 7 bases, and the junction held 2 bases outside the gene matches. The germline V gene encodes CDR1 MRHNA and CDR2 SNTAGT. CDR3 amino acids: CASSAGGSEKLFF. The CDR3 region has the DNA TGTGCCAGCAGTGCAGGGGGCAGTGAAAAACTGTTTTTT.